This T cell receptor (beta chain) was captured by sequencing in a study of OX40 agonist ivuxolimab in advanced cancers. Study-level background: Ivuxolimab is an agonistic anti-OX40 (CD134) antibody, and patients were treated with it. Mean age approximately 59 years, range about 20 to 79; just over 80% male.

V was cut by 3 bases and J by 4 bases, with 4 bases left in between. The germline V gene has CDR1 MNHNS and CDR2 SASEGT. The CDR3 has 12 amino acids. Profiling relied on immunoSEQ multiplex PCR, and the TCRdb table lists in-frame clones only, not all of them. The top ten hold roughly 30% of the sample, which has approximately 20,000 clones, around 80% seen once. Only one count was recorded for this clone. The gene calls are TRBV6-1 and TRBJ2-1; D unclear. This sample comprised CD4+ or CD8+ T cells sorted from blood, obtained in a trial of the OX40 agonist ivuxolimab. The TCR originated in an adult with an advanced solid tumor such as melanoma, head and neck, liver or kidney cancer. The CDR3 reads CASSDGYNEQFF. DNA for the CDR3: TGTGCCAGCAGTGACGGGTACAATGAGCAGTTCTTC.